This T cell receptor beta chain came from a study of T-cell memory formation after mild COVID-19. This clonotype was detected only a few times. Its antigen is undetermined. Study-level points and caveats: The SARS-CoV-2 specificity of second-wave clones reaching peak at day 37 remained unverified. The study detected some responding clones in pre-infection memory, suggesting cross-reactive memory joined.

This CDR3 has 13 residues. Trimming removed 1 base at V and 6 bases at J, with 9 bases between. Germline V CDR1 and CDR2: SGHKS, YYEKEE (reference sequence). Sample barcodes and UMIs were carried by the TCR alpha and TCR beta cDNA libraries that 5'RACE generated with constant-segment primers. MiXCR was run by TCRdb on the 5' RACE reads, yielding one entry per CDR3 protein. The sample yields around 200,000 distinct CDR3 sequences, more than 9% seen once. The specimen sequenced was PBMCs or a T cell subset sorted from them (not recorded which). The chain employs TRBV5-5 and TRBJ2-3; perhaps TRBD1 as D (6 bases). This clonotype was sampled from a man aged 18 to 35 who had mild COVID-19 (a few samples of this study predate the infection). Cell type and time point are not known. The CDR3 DNA follows: TGTGCCAGCAGCTTGAATCAGGGGGATACGCAGTATTTT. This translates into CASSLNQGDTQYF.